These 27 T cell receptor beta chains came from one sample sequenced in a study of cytomegalovirus exposure and HLA in healthy donors. Primers: 60 Vbeta forward and 13 Jbeta reverse. Assay: immunoSEQ multiplex PCR; the TCRdb copy retains only in-frame clones and omits some. In the table there are about 110,000 clones, 76% of which are singletons. The sample taken for sequencing was PBMCs. All receptors come from a man aged 18 to 29 in good health and CMV-seronegative.

The rearrangement links TRBV4-1 to TRBJ1-5; D is unresolved. Between the trimmed V and J ends, which lost 1 base and 4 bases, there was a span of 8 bases. The CDR3 runs to 14 residues. CDR1 MGHRA and CDR2 YSYEKL come from the germline V gene. In DNA form, the CDR3 reads TGCGCCAGCAGCCAAGTTCGGGGAAATCAGCCCCAGCATTTT. As protein: CASSQVRGNQPQHF.

The V and J genes are TRBV19 and TRBJ2-5; D may be TRBD1 (6 bases). This CDR3 spans 14 amino acids. The V gene lost 1 base and the J gene lost 3 bases, with 9 bases spanning the gap. Germline V lookup: CDR1 LNHDA, CDR2 SQIVND (reference sequence). The CDR3 is CASSIGTEKETQYF. The DNA of the CDR3 is TGTGCCAGTAGTATAGGGACAGAAAAAGAGACCCAGTACTTC.

Regarding this clone: Relative to the germline gene, one junction end is altered; a read error may explain this. CDR3 region: CAGSTGTVNTEAFF. CDR3 nucleotides: TGTGCCGGCAGTACCGGGACAGTGAACACTGAAGCTTTCTTT. The J gene is TRBJ1-1, the V gene TRBV6-6; 7 nucleotides match TRBD1. The V gene's germline CDR1 is MNHNY and CDR2 SVGAGI (reference sequence). CDR3 size: 14 residues.

The genes are TRBV5-1 and TRBJ1-2; 9 nucleotides line up with TRBD1. Losses at the gene ends were 0 bases for V and 7 bases for J; bases not matched to a gene: 7. The CDR3 runs 15 residues. The germline V gene encodes CDR1 SGHRS and CDR2 YFSETQ. DNA for the CDR3: TGCGCCAGCAGCTTGGCCGGGACAGGGCGTGTTGGCTACACCTTC. Translating gives CASSLAGTGRVGYTF. Looking up the rest from reference TRBV5-1 and TRBJ1-2 gives the full variable domain: KAGVTQTPRYLIKTRGQQVTLSCSPISGHRSVSWYQQTPGQGLQFLFEYFSETQRNKGNFPGRFSGRQFSNSRSEMNVSTLELGDSALYLCASSLAGTGRVGYTFGSGTRLTVV.

The V and J genes are TRBV13 and TRBJ1-1, with 10 bases aligning to TRBD1. CDR1 PRHDT and CDR2 FYEKMQ come from the germline V gene (reference sequence). The CDR3 runs 15 residues. V lost 6 bases, J lost 1 base, and 5 bases stayed unmatched. CDR3 sequence (DNA): TGTGCCAGCAGAATCCGGGACAGGGGGAACACTGAAGCTTTCTTT. As protein: CASRIRDRGNTEAFF.

This clone was found many times. The chain uses TRBV5-1 and TRBJ2-7, with D unclear. Germline CDR1 is SGHRS and CDR2 is YFSETQ. The CDR3 has 13 residues. Trimming pared 2 bases from V and 6 bases from J, leaving 12 bases between. The CDR3 coding sequence is TGCGCCAGCAGCTTCATAATAGAGGCCGAGCAGTACTTC. Protein: CASSFIIEAEQYF.

This clone was found a few times. The V and J genes are TRBV6-6 and TRBJ1-4; D is unresolved. CDR1 and CDR2 (germline): MNHNY, SVGAGI (reference sequence). V dropped 10 bases and J dropped 3 bases, with 18 bases sitting between them. This CDR3 region has 15 residues. The CDR3 region is CATQRSSASNEKLFF. The CDR3, as DNA: TGTGCCACCCAGAGGTCGTCAGCTTCTAATGAAAAACTGTTTTTT.

The chain links TRBV7-9 to TRBJ2-5; D is unclear. The CDR3 runs 17 residues. The germline CDR1 and CDR2 sequences are SEHNR and FQNEAQ (reference sequence). V was cut by 1 base and J by 3 bases, with 18 bases left in between. CDR3 nucleotides: TGTGCCAGCAGCTTAGTAGCCGGGTTGCTAAAAAAAGAGACCCAGTACTTC. Translating gives CASSLVAGLLKKETQYF.

The V and J genes are TRBV5-6 and TRBJ2-1; TRBD1 aligns across 10 bases. The CDR3 totals 18 residues. Germline CDR1 reads SGHDT; CDR2 reads YYEEEE. With 4 bases clipped from V and 0 bases from J, the junction kept 10 bases outside the gene matches. The CDR3 reads CASSGGQGTTISYNEQFF. In nucleotides, the CDR3 is TGTGCCAGCAGCGGGGGACAGGGGACTACGATCTCCTACAATGAGCAGTTCTTC.

This clone was counted between two and nine times. The chain uses TRBV6-5 and TRBJ1-5, with D perhaps TRBD1 (6 bases). The CDR3 has 12 residues. Trimming stripped 6 bases from V and 4 bases from J, with 7 bases between. CDR1 is MNHEY, CDR2 SVGAGI, per germline. This chain's CDR3 is CASRDRNQPQHF. The CDR3 DNA is TGTGCCAGCAGGGACAGAAATCAGCCCCAGCATTTT.

This sequence joins TRBV28 and TRBJ1-2, with D maybe TRBD1 (5 bases). V was pared by 2 bases and J by 3 bases, with 16 bases between. Germline V gene lookup returns CDR1 MDHEN and CDR2 SYDVKM. This CDR3 is 16 amino acids long. The CDR3 DNA follows: TGTGCCAGCAGTTTAGGGGCAGGGTTACCTTACTATGGCTACACCTTC. Translated, it gives CASSLGAGLPYYGYTF.

The V and J genes are TRBV6-5 and TRBJ1-1; no clear D. Germline V gene sequence: CDR1 MNHEY, CDR2 SVGAGI. CDR3 length equals 16 residues. Trimming took off 0 bases at V and 3 bases at J, with 14 bases between the two ends. The CDR3 coding sequence is TGTGCCAGCAGTTACTCGATCCCACAGATCTACACTGAAGCTTTCTTT. The encoded protein is CASSYSIPQIYTEAFF.

The J gene is TRBJ1-2, the V gene TRBV6-1, with D maybe TRBD1 (5 bases). This CDR3 has 13 residues. V lost 7 bases to trimming and J lost 0 bases, with 9 bases between them. The germline V gene has CDR1 MNHNS and CDR2 SASEGT. The DNA for the CDR3 is TGTGCCAGCACGACAGTTACTAACTATGGCTACACCTTC. It is translated as CASTTVTNYGYTF.

The sample holds a few counts of this clone. CDR3 protein: CASSYRANQPQHF. The CDR3 bases are TGTGCCAGTAGTTACAGGGCTAATCAGCCCCAGCATTTT. This rearrangement joins TRBV19 to TRBJ1-5; D might be TRBD1 (6 bases). The germline V gene has CDR1 LNHDA and CDR2 SQIVND (reference sequence). The CDR3 loop spans 13 amino acids. Trimming took off 5 bases at V and 4 bases at J, with 9 bases between the two ends.

CDR3 protein: CASTWGGNSPLHF. The CDR3 DNA sequence: TGTGCCAGTACCTGGGGGGGAAATTCACCCCTCCACTTT. V usage is TRBV19 and J usage is TRBJ1-6, with a weak D call TRBD1 (5 bases). V was pared by 7 bases and J by 7 bases, with 11 bases between. The germline gives CDR1 LNHDA, CDR2 SQIVND (reference sequence). This CDR3 is built from 13 residues.

This chain uses TRBV19 with TRBJ2-1, with 7 bases identical to TRBD2. The ends lost 5 bases at V and 1 base at J; junction bases unmatched: 8. Germline lookup yields CDR1 LNHDA and CDR2 SQIVND (reference sequence). This CDR3 comprises 16 residues. The chain's CDR3 is CASSPGGSGSYNEQFF. CDR3 DNA sequence: TGTGCCAGTAGTCCTGGGGGTAGCGGGTCCTACAATGAGCAGTTCTTC. Supplemented by reference TRBV19 and TRBJ2-1, the full variable domain reads DGGITQSPKYLFRKEGQNVTLSCEQNLNHDAMYWYRQDPGQGLRLIYYSQIVNDFQKGDIAEGYSVSREKKESFPLTVTSAQKNPTAFYLCASSPGGSGSYNEQFFGPGTRLTVL.

The gene calls are TRBV28 and TRBJ2-3, with 7 bases lining up with TRBD2. The germline gives CDR1 MDHEN, CDR2 SYDVKM. The CDR3 sequence is 15 residues long. The V segment lost 6 bases and the J segment 4 bases; nucleotides outside the gene matches: 10. CDR3 loop: CASRSAAAGADTQYF. The CDR3 DNA reads TGTGCCAGCAGGTCGGCGGCGGCGGGGGCAGATACGCAGTATTTT.

The CDR3 here is CASSQDWGASSYNEQFF. In DNA, the CDR3 is TGCGCCAGCAGCCAAGATTGGGGAGCGTCCTCCTACAATGAGCAGTTCTTC. V is TRBV4-3 and J is TRBJ2-1; possibly TRBD2 for D (5 bases). Germline V gives CDR1 LGHNA, CDR2 YSLEER. Trimming took 0 bases from V and 0 from J, leaving 12 bases between them. CDR3 length equals 17 residues.

The CDR3 DNA reads TGTGCCAGTAGTATGGGAGACTATGGCTACACCTTC. Its protein product is CASSMGDYGYTF. The V gene is TRBV19, the J gene TRBJ1-2; D remains unclear. The CDR3 runs to 12 residues. Looked up from germline, CDR1 is LNHDA and CDR2 is SQIVND (reference sequence). The V and J ends lost 3 bases and 3 bases respectively, with 5 bases between them.

This chain links TRBV5-1 with TRBJ2-3, with 12 bases fitting TRBD2. The CDR3 is made up of 17 amino acids. The V gene end was trimmed by 0 bases and the J gene end by 1 base; junction bases not matched to a gene: 3. Germline CDR1 SGHRS, CDR2 YFSETQ. For the CDR3, the DNA is TGCGCCAGCAGCTTGGCTCCTAGCGGGGGGGGCACAGATACGCAGTATTTT. Translating gives CASSLAPSGGGTDTQYF.

The J gene is TRBJ2-7, the V gene TRBV6-1; 13 bases are a match to TRBD2. After removal of 4 bases from V and 6 bases from J, the junction contained 6 bases not matched to a gene. The V gene's germline CDR1 is MNHNS and CDR2 SASEGT. This CDR3 spans 15 amino acids. CDR3 amino acids: CASSATSGGAFEQYF. DNA for the CDR3: TGTGCCAGCAGTGCTACTAGCGGGGGGGCCTTCGAGCAGTACTTC.

The rearrangement joins TRBV6-5 to TRBJ2-3; D is ambiguous. CDR1 and CDR2 from the germline V gene are MNHEY and SVGAGI. The CDR3 spans 13 residues. The V end was cut by 4 bases, the J end by 7 bases, with 12 bases between. This CDR3 is CASSSNLGNTQYF. CDR3 sequence (DNA): TGTGCCAGCAGTTCTAACCTAGGAAATACGCAGTATTTT.

The chain joins TRBV2 to TRBJ2-7; 9 nucleotides line up with TRBD1. Germline lookup yields CDR1 SNHLY and CDR2 FYNNEI. The CDR3 consists of 15 residues. Trimming cost V 8 bases and J 1 base; bases outside gene matches: 9. The chain's CDR3 is CASLFAGTGSYEQYF. DNA for the CDR3: TGTGCCAGCCTGTTCGCCGGGACAGGGTCCTACGAGCAGTACTTC.

The V call is TRBV29-1, the J call TRBJ2-6; D gene ambiguous. Trimming stripped 6 bases from V and 4 bases from J, with 10 bases between. CDR3 length: 13 residues. From germline, CDR1 is SQVTM and CDR2 ANQGSEA. CDR3 in DNA: TGCAGCGTAGGTCAAGCGGGGGCCAACGTCCTGACTTTC. As protein: CSVGQAGANVLTF.

This clone has just a few counts. This chain joins TRBV4-3 and TRBJ2-1; the D gene is possibly TRBD2 (5 bases). Germline CDR1 is LGHNA and CDR2 is YSLEER. The V and J ends lost 0 bases and 2 bases respectively, with 8 bases between them. This CDR3 spans 15 amino acids. The CDR3, as DNA: TGCGCCAGCAGCCAAGACCAGGAGGCCTACAATGAGCAGTTCTTC. Amino acid sequence: CASSQDQEAYNEQFF.

The rearrangement joins TRBV7-9 to TRBJ2-3, with a tentative D call TRBD1 (5 bases). Trimming removed 4 bases at V and 1 base at J, with 15 bases between. Germline V lookup: CDR1 SEHNR, CDR2 FQNEAQ (reference sequence). The CDR3 is 16 amino acids. This CDR3 is CASSSDKGWGTDTQYF. The CDR3 DNA is TGTGCCAGCAGCTCGGACAAAGGTTGGGGCACAGATACGCAGTATTTT.

Only one count was recorded for this clone. The rearrangement links TRBV7-8 to TRBJ1-1; 8 bases map to TRBD1. V shed 3 bases and J 0 bases; nucleotides not matched to a gene: 6. The germline V gene has CDR1 SGHVS and CDR2 FQNEAQ. This CDR3 is 16 amino acids long. This CDR3 is CASSFDRGRVNTEAFF. CDR3 coding DNA: TGTGCCAGCAGCTTTGACAGGGGACGGGTGAACACTGAAGCTTTCTTT. Looking up the rest from reference TRBV7-8 and TRBJ1-1 gives the full variable domain: GAGVSQSPRYKVAKRGQDVALRCDPISGHVSLFWYQQALGQGPEFLTYFQNEAQLDKSGLPSDRFFAERPEGSVSTLKIQRTQQEDSAVYLCASSFDRGRVNTEAFFGQGTRLTVV.